The entry below describes one T cell receptor beta chain. Measured with immunoSEQ multiplex PCR; TCRdb has only the in-frame clones, and not every one. The table includes about 320,000 clones, 75% to 90% detected once. The sample belongs to a study of blood T cell repertoires in COVID-19. The recovered donors of Cohort 3 showed two negative PCRs, clearance, or symptom resolution. This receptor was identified in a man between 60 and 75 years old who had recovered from COVID-19. Sequences were obtained from PBMCs or T cells enriched from blood (not recorded which).

This chain's CDR3 is CASSSQTDTQYF. The CDR3 region has the DNA TGTGCCAGCAGCTCTCAGACAGATACGCAGTATTTT. The V and J genes are TRBV7-3 and TRBJ2-3, with D uncertain. This CDR3 region has 12 residues. V was trimmed by 4 bases and J by 3 bases, leaving 5 bases between them. Germline values: CDR1 SGHTA, CDR2 FQGTGA.